The 29 T cell receptor beta chains listed next were all sequenced from one sample in a study of blood T cell repertoires in COVID-19. TCRdb's copy holds only in-frame clones and misses some; the assay was immunoSEQ multiplex PCR. Of 100,000 or so clones listed, just under 80% are singletons. The specimen sequenced was peripheral blood. The receptors shown here come from a woman in her 70s with acute or convalescent COVID-19.

V and J are TRBV6-5 and TRBJ2-3; tentative D call: TRBD1 (6 bases). The germline V gene has CDR1 MNHEY and CDR2 SVGAGI. The CDR3 consists of 15 residues. V gave up 5 bases and J gave up 5 bases, with 17 bases separating them. The CDR3 spells CASSKGDPPGDTQYF. The CDR3 DNA reads as TGTGCCAGCAGTAAGGGGGACCCGCCGGGAGATACGCAGTATTTT.

For the CDR3, the DNA is TGTGCCAGTTTGGCGGGGGGGGTCCCCGGGGAGCAGTTCTTC. This gives the protein CASLAGGVPGEQFF. This chain connects TRBV19 to TRBJ2-1; 9 bases match TRBD2. V shed 8 bases, J shed 10 bases, and the junction held 12 bases outside the gene matches. The CDR3 is 14 residues long. CDR1 is LNHDA, CDR2 SQIVND, per germline (reference sequence). The full variable domain, with the rest looked up from reference TRBV19 and TRBJ2-1, is DGGITQSPKYLFRKEGQNVTLSCEQNLNHDAMYWYRQDPGQGLRLIYYSQIVNDFQKGDIAEGYSVSREKKESFPLTVTSAQKNPTAFYLCASLAGGVPGEQFFGPGTRLTVL.

This rearrangement joins TRBV5-1 to TRBJ1-1; 9 nucleotides align to TRBD1. CDR3 length: 13 amino acids. Germline CDR1 and CDR2: SGHRS and YFSETQ. After removal of 2 bases from V and 8 bases from J, the junction contained 4 bases not matched to a gene. The CDR3 DNA follows: TGCGCCAGCAGCTTAGGACAGGGGAGGGAAGCTTTCTTT. Translation: CASSLGQGREAFF.

V is TRBV27 and J is TRBJ1-5, with a tentative D call TRBD1 (6 bases). The ends were cut back, 2 bases at V and 1 base at J, with 9 bases in the middle. Germline CDR1 MNHEY, CDR2 SMNVEV (reference sequence). The CDR3 covers 15 residues. The CDR3 protein is CASSLRTASNQPQHF. DNA of the CDR3: TGTGCCAGCAGTTTAAGGACAGCAAGCAATCAGCCCCAGCATTTT.

The J gene is TRBJ1-2, the V gene TRBV7-6; 12 positions agree with TRBD1. Trimming removed 4 bases from V and 8 bases from J; junction bases left unmatched: 11. Germline CDR1 reads SGHVS; CDR2 reads FNYEAQ. The CDR3 sequence is 16 residues long. The CDR3 is CASSSTSGTGGGGYTF. CDR3 nucleotides: TGTGCCAGCAGCTCTACCTCCGGGACAGGGGGCGGGGGCTACACCTTC.

V is TRBV2 and J is TRBJ1-5, with a possible D match to TRBD1 (6 bases). Germline lookup yields CDR1 SNHLY and CDR2 FYNNEI. This CDR3 comprises 14 residues. V dropped 1 base and J dropped 7 bases, with 11 bases sitting between them. This chain's CDR3 is CASSEVQGKQPQHF. DNA of the CDR3: TGTGCCAGCAGTGAAGTACAGGGAAAACAGCCCCAGCATTTT.

This rearrangement joins TRBV10-3 to TRBJ1-2, with 8 nucleotides matching TRBD1. The CDR3 covers 13 residues. CDR1 ENHRY and CDR2 SYGVKD come from the germline V gene. V lost 3 bases and J lost 8; bases outside the gene matches: 5. The CDR3 sequence is CAISDGQGDGYTF. The DNA for the CDR3 is TGTGCCATCAGTGATGGACAGGGCGACGGCTACACCTTC.

CDR3 region: CASSVQGRGVEKLFF. The CDR3 DNA is TGTGCCAGCAGTGTTCAGGGCAGGGGAGTGGAAAAACTGTTTTTT. This chain connects TRBV2 to TRBJ1-4, with a weak D call TRBD1 (6 bases). Looked up from germline, CDR1 is SNHLY and CDR2 is FYNNEI. The CDR3 is 15 amino acids. The V gene lost 4 bases and the J gene lost 8 bases, with 17 bases spanning the gap. Filled out from reference TRBV2 and TRBJ1-4, the complete variable domain reads EPEVTQTPSHQVTQMGQEVILRCVPISNHLYFYWYRQILGQKVEFLVSFYNNEISEKSEIFDDQFSVERPDGSNFTLKIRSTKLEDSAMYFCASSVQGRGVEKLFFGSGTQLSVL.

In its sample, this clone was seen once. The J gene is TRBJ1-2, the V gene TRBV5-5; the D gene is possibly TRBD1 (6 bases). The CDR3 sequence is 14 residues long. V was pared by 1 base and J by 0 bases, with 7 bases between. The germline V gene encodes CDR1 SGHKS and CDR2 YYEKEE (reference sequence). In nucleotides, the CDR3 is TGTGCCAGCAGCTTGCAGGGGCCTAACTATGGCTACACCTTC. Translated: CASSLQGPNYGYTF.

Only one count was recorded for this clone. In DNA form, the CDR3 reads TGTGCCAGCAGTGAAGACCCCGGGTCTGAAAAACTGTTTTTT. Protein sequence: CASSEDPGSEKLFF. V usage is TRBV6-1 and J usage is TRBJ1-4, with D hard to call. The CDR3 length is 14 residues. V lost 1 base and J lost 7, with 10 bases in between. CDR1 and CDR2 from the germline V gene are MNHNS and SASEGT.

This clone has a single count. The chain employs TRBV6-5 and TRBJ1-1; D is perhaps TRBD1 (5 bases). The CDR3 consists of 13 residues. CDR1 is MNHEY, CDR2 SVGAGI, per germline. V dropped 6 bases and J dropped 4 bases, with 12 bases sitting between them. The CDR3 nucleotides read TGTGCCAGCAGGGAGACAGAAGCCACTGAAGCTTTCTTT. It specifies CASRETEATEAFF.

The J gene is TRBJ2-7, the V gene TRBV6-2 or TRBV6-3, with D perhaps matching TRBD2 (6 bases). Trimming removed 5 bases from V and 1 base from J, with 12 bases in between. The CDR3 loop spans 14 amino acids. The germline CDR1 and CDR2 sequences are MNHEY and SVGEGT. Written as DNA, the CDR3 is TGTGCCAGCAGTACACGGGCGGGGTCCTACGAGCAGTACGTC. Translated, it gives CASSTRAGSYEQYV.

This chain joins TRBV12-3 or TRBV12-4 and TRBJ1-3; tentatively, D is TRBD1 (6 bases). The CDR3 covers 12 residues. Trimming shortened V by 10 bases and J by 2 bases, and 9 bases separated the two germline ends. The CDR3 sequence is CATQGTGNTIYF. The CDR3 region has the DNA TGTGCCACACAGGGTACTGGAAACACCATATATTTT.

V usage is TRBV11-2 and J usage is TRBJ1-1; D might be TRBD1 (6 bases). The CDR3 spans 14 residues. The germline V gene has CDR1 SGHAT and CDR2 FQNNGV. V lost 5 bases and J 10 bases, leaving 20 bases between the germline ends. The CDR3 reads CASSPRLGAEGAFF. CDR3 sequence (DNA): TGTGCCAGCAGCCCCAGATTGGGGGCCGAGGGAGCTTTCTTT.

The genes are TRBV18 and TRBJ1-2; tentatively, D is TRBD1 (6 bases). Deletions cut 3 bases from V and 4 bases from J, with 12 bases between. The CDR3 has 14 residues. Germline V gene data show CDR1 as KGHSH and CDR2 as LQKENI. CDR3 amino acids: CASSPRTETYGYTF. CDR3 nucleotides: TGTGCCAGCTCACCCCGGACAGAAACCTATGGCTACACCTTC.

This chain uses TRBV11-2 with TRBJ1-6; 7 bases agree with TRBD1. J gave up 5 bases and V 5 bases, and 6 bases lay outside the gene matches. Germline lookup yields CDR1 SGHAT and CDR2 FQNNGV. CDR3 length: 15 residues. The CDR3 reads CASSRTGTDNSPLHF. DNA for the CDR3: TGTGCCAGCAGCCGCACCGGGACAGATAATTCACCCCTCCACTTT.

This chain connects TRBV30 to TRBJ2-2, with 9 bases matching TRBD2. Germline loops: CDR1 GTSNPN, CDR2 SVGIG (reference sequence). CDR3 size: 16 residues. With V trimmed by 2 bases and J by 8 bases, 12 bases remained unmatched. The CDR3 bases are TGTGCCTGGAGTCCTCAATTTAGCGGGGGCGGTGGGGAGCTGTTTTTT. This sequence encodes CAWSPQFSGGGGELFF.

CDR3 residues: CASSQVVSTETQYF. CDR3 in DNA: TGTGCCAGCAGCCAAGTGGTTAGCACAGAGACCCAGTACTTC. The rearrangement joins TRBV3-1 (or the pseudogene TRBV3-2) to TRBJ2-5; D is ambiguous. This CDR3 is 14 amino acids long. Germline V gene lookup returns CDR1 LGHDT and CDR2 YNNKEL (reference sequence). Deletions cut 1 base from V and 4 bases from J, with 10 bases between.

CDR3 loop: CASSFLTSGQETQYF. CDR3 coding DNA: TGTGCCAGCAGCTTCCTGACTAGCGGACAAGAGACCCAGTACTTC. The chain joins TRBV7-9 to TRBJ2-5; the match to TRBD2 covers 9 bases. The CDR3 is 15 residues long. CDR1 and CDR2 from the germline V gene are SEHNR and FQNEAQ (reference sequence). The V gene end was trimmed by 3 bases and the J gene end by 2 bases; junction bases not matched to a gene: 4.

This chain uses TRBV10-3 with TRBJ1-3; 8 bases agree with TRBD1. With V trimmed by 6 bases and J by 0 bases, 10 bases remained unmatched. The germline V gene has CDR1 ENHRY and CDR2 SYGVKD. There are 17 residues in the CDR3. This chain's CDR3 is CAIRDRVGENSGNTIYF. CDR3 sequence (DNA): TGTGCCATCAGGGACAGGGTAGGGGAAAACTCTGGAAACACCATATATTTT.

This clone was detected only once. Here the CDR3 reads CASRLAGVVNEQFF. In nucleotides, the CDR3 is TGTGCCAGCAGGCTAGCGGGGGTTGTAAATGAGCAGTTCTTC. J is TRBJ2-1 and V is TRBV3-1 (or the pseudogene TRBV3-2); the match to TRBD2 covers 10 bases. The CDR3 sequence is 14 residues long. Germline V gives CDR1 LGHDT, CDR2 YNNKEL (reference sequence). The ends lost 6 bases at V and 7 bases at J; junction bases unmatched: 6.

This rearrangement joins TRBV3-1 (or the pseudogene TRBV3-2) to TRBJ2-3; the match to TRBD1 covers 7 bases. Losses at the gene ends were 4 bases for V and 4 bases for J; bases not matched to a gene: 14. The germline CDR1 and CDR2 sequences are LGHDT and YNNKEL (reference sequence). The CDR3 consists of 17 residues. The CDR3 coding sequence is TGTGCCAGCAGCCGCCAACACGAGGGGGCCGGGGCAGATACGCAGTATTTT. Residues: CASSRQHEGAGADTQYF.

In this sample, this clone turned up a few times. CDR3 amino acids: CASSNDRGGQPQHF. CDR3 nucleotide sequence: TGTGCCAGCAGTAACGACAGGGGAGGTCAGCCCCAGCATTTT. The chain is built from TRBV6-5 and TRBJ1-5; 8 bases are shared with TRBD1. CDR3 size: 14 residues. Germline-derived CDR1 and CDR2 are MNHEY and SVGAGI. Trimming removed 5 bases from V and 6 bases from J; junction bases left unmatched: 6.

The chain links TRBV18 to TRBJ2-1; TRBD1 matches 10 bases. J lost 9 bases, V lost 6 bases, and 11 bases had no gene match. Germline-derived CDR1 and CDR2 are KGHSH and LQKENI. This CDR3 comprises 15 residues. The CDR3 nucleotides are TGTGCCAGCTCTCCCCCGACAGGGGGCATGGGTGAGCAGTTCTTC. This codes for CASSPPTGGMGEQFF.

This chain links TRBV30 with TRBJ1-4, with D possibly being TRBD1 (5 bases). V lost 6 bases, J lost 8 bases, and 19 bases lay in between. Germline assignment: CDR1 GTSNPN and CDR2 SVGIG (reference sequence). The CDR3 contains 14 residues. CDR3 loop: CACKKGSPGEKLFF. For the CDR3, the DNA is TGTGCCTGCAAAAAAGGGTCCCCAGGGGAAAAACTGTTTTTT.

This clone has more than one count but fewer than ten. V is TRBV4-1 and J is TRBJ2-1; TRBD2 agrees at 11 bases. The germline V gene has CDR1 MGHRA and CDR2 YSYEKL. The CDR3 spans 16 residues. V lost 2 bases, J lost 3 bases, and 3 bases stayed unmatched. CDR3 bases: TGCGCCAGCAGCCAATCGACTAGCGGGGTCTACAATGAGCAGTTCTTC. This gives the protein CASSQSTSGVYNEQFF.

This chain links TRBV29-1 with TRBJ1-2; 9 nucleotides align to TRBD1. V shed 3 bases, J shed 14 bases, and the junction held 16 bases outside the gene matches. Per germline, CDR1 SQVTM and CDR2 ANQGSEA. CDR3 length equals 14 residues. The CDR3 protein is CSVDRDRASAAFTF. Written as DNA, the CDR3 is TGCAGCGTTGATCGGGACAGGGCCTCCGCCGCCTTTACCTTC.

J is TRBJ2-7 and V is TRBV3-1 (or the pseudogene TRBV3-2); 10 nucleotides line up with TRBD1. Germline V gene data show CDR1 as LGHDT and CDR2 as YNNKEL (reference sequence). V was clipped by 5 bases and J by 0 bases; unmatched bases: 7. CDR3 length: 16 residues. CDR3 loop: CASSSRDRGLSYEQYF. The CDR3 nucleotides read TGTGCCAGCAGCTCACGGGACAGGGGCCTCTCCTACGAGCAGTACTTC.

The chain recombines TRBV27 with TRBJ2-6, with 8 bases aligning to TRBD1. This CDR3 is built from 19 residues. The V segment lost 7 bases and the J segment 4 bases; nucleotides outside the gene matches: 18. The germline V gene encodes CDR1 MNHEY and CDR2 SMNVEV (reference sequence). CDR3 DNA sequence: TGTGCCAGCACCGTATCCGGGACAGGCCGTTCTGGGGGGGCCAACGTCCTGACTTTC. The encoded protein is CASTVSGTGRSGGANVLTF.